The 19 T cell receptor gamma chains in this list originate from one sample, sequenced in a study of gamma delta lymphoproliferative disorders and STAT genes. Genomic DNA from isolated PBMCs served as the sequencing template. TCRdb re-identified clones in the multiplex PCR reads via CATT. The table lists 800 to 1,100 gamma-chain clones, roughly 27% of them singletons. Sequenced: blood. These receptors originate from a human donor in good health.

This clone is labeled medium-sized. The rearrangement joins TRGV3 to TRGJ1 or TRGJ2. Here the J gene came from matching the DNA to germline, since TCRdb omits it. V lost 0 bases and J lost 8; bases outside the gene matches: 4. CDR3 size: 12 residues. CDR1 is VTNTFY, CDR2 YDVSTARD, per germline (reference sequence). The CDR3 bases are TGTGCCACCTGGGACAGGCGAAATAAGAAACTCTTT. Its protein is CATWDRRNKKLF.

Details on this clone: The DNA is omitted, as the CDR3 cannot be located on it reliably, and the CDR3 follows TCRdb's listing. The chain's CDR3 is CTTVPAGLVEFYYKKLF. No J gene call was made, and the V gene is TRGV11. TRGV11 is noted as an ORF with a role that remains uncertain. A total of 17 residues make up the CDR3, ends included.

Comment on this clone: Because the CDR3's place on the DNA is in doubt, the DNA is left out and the CDR3 is given as listed by TCRdb. The J segment was not called; the V segment is TRGV4. A total of 19 residues make up the CDR3, ends included. Germline CDR1 is EGSTGY and CDR2 is YDSYTSSV. Here the CDR3 reads CATWKAFIIRNSLAVEQHF.

This clone is judged large. The limits of the CDR3 on the DNA are not certain, so only TCRdb's listed CDR3 is given. V gene TRGV11 was called; the J gene was not. TRGV11 is an ORF for which the function is uncertain. The CDR3 contains 18 residues when both ends are counted. CDR3 region: CTTVPAGCRLATGWFKIF.

By share, this clone ranks as large (0.1 to 1%). J is TRGJ1 or TRGJ2 and V is TRGV8. TCRdb carries no J gene annotation; the J gene was assigned here by matching the DNA with germline. Looked up from germline, CDR1 is VENAVY and CDR2 is YDSYNSRV. The CDR3 length is 13 residues. V was clipped by 0 bases and J by 6 bases; unmatched bases: 5. The CDR3 DNA is TGTGCCACCTGGGATAGGCGTGTTTATAAGAAACTCTTT. Translated: CATWDRRVYKKLF.

By sample share, this clone is large. The rearrangement joins TRGV2 to TRGJ1 or TRGJ2. Matching the DNA to germline supplied the J gene, which TCRdb does not give. CDR3 size: 11 residues. The junction had 5 bases not matched to a gene; V was cut back by 0 bases and J by 12 bases. Germline V CDR1 and CDR2: EGSNGY, YDSYNSKV. This CDR3 is CATWDGPVKLF. In DNA, the CDR3 is TGTGCCACCTGGGACGGGCCGGTGAAACTCTTT.

Judged by abundance, this clone is medium-sized. As DNA, the CDR3 is TGTGCCTTGTGGGAGGTGCTCCCCCCCCTAAAGAAACTCTTT. Translation: CALWEVLPPLKKLF. The chain recombines TRGV9 with TRGJ1 or TRGJ2. TCRdb gives no J gene; it was assigned here by matching the DNA to germline. Germline lookup yields CDR1 GITISATS and CDR2 ISYDGTV (reference sequence). Trimming removed 0 bases from V and 10 bases from J; junction bases left unmatched: 12. The CDR3 has 14 amino acids.

The CDR3 nucleotides read TGTGCTGCGTGGGGAGGAGTTTATTATAAGAAACTCTTT. It codes for CAAWGGVYYKKLF. The V and J genes are TRGV10 and TRGJ1 or TRGJ2. No J gene is reported in TCRdb; it was inferred here by comparing the DNA with germline. TRGV10 is an ORF, and what it does is uncertain. V trimming: 8 bases; J trimming: 3 bases; junction bases outside the gene matches: 8. This CDR3 spans 13 amino acids.

The sample holds one count of this clone. The rearrangement joins TRGV8 to TRGJ1 or TRGJ2. No J gene was available from TCRdb, and it was assigned here by a germline match of the DNA. There are 14 residues in the CDR3. Per the germline V gene, CDR1 is VENAVY and CDR2 is YDSYNSRV. Trimming took 4 bases from V and 7 from J; bases not matched to a gene: 13. CDR3 protein: CATWDLPVRYKKLF. The CDR3 DNA reads TGTGCCACCTGGGACCTCCCGGTTAGGTATAAGAAACTCTTT.

In this sample, this clone is medium-sized. The J gene is TRGJ1 or TRGJ2, the V gene TRGV9. The J gene, not given by TCRdb, was assigned here from a germline match of the nucleotide sequence. The CDR3 runs to 9 residues. Germline V lookup: CDR1 GITISATS, CDR2 ISYDGTV (reference sequence). The junction had 0 bases not matched to a gene; V was cut back by 3 bases and J by 10 bases. CDR3 sequence: CALWEKKLF. In DNA, the CDR3 is TGTGCCTTGTGGGAGAAGAAACTCTTT.

A word on this clone: The DNA is left out, because the CDR3 cannot be placed on it with certainty; the CDR3 is given as TCRdb lists it. CDR3 sequence reads: CATWDLRIIIRNSLAVEQHF. No call exists for the J gene, whereas the V gene is TRGV8. The CDR3 has 20 residues if both end residues are counted. CDR1 is VENAVY, CDR2 YDSYNSRV, per germline.

This clone is deemed large. The chain carries TRGV10 and TRGJ1 or TRGJ2. TCRdb gives no J gene; it was assigned here by matching the DNA to germline. TRGV10 is filed as an ORF, its function uncertain. The V and J ends lost 8 bases and 4 bases, in that order; junction bases with no gene match: 9. The CDR3 is made up of 13 amino acids. CDR3 DNA sequence: TGTGCTGCGTGGGACCTCCCCTATTATAAGAAACTCTTT. Translated, it gives CAAWDLPYYKKLF.

This clone is medium-sized (0.01 to 0.1%) within its sample. V usage is TRGV8 and J usage is TRGJ1 or TRGJ2. The J gene was missing in TCRdb and was found by matching the end of the DNA to germline. This CDR3 comprises 12 residues. V lost 2 bases, J lost 7 bases, and 5 bases stayed unmatched. The germline CDR1 and CDR2 sequences are VENAVY and YDSYNSRV. CDR3 nucleotide sequence: TGTGCCACCTGGGATACCAGATATAAGAAACTCTTT. It yields the protein CATWDTRYKKLF.

By share of the sample, this clone is large. The chain links TRGV11 to TRGJP1. As TCRdb names no J gene, one was assigned here on the basis of a DNA match to germline. TRGV11 is given ORF status, its function remaining uncertain. This CDR3 is built from 18 residues. The junction had 7 bases not matched to a gene; V was cut back by 0 bases and J by 0 bases. CDR3 DNA sequence: TGTGCCTGCTGGATTAGGCACGTCGGTTATACCACTGGTTGGTTCAAGATATTT. Translated, it gives CACWIRHVGYTTGWFKIF.

This clone is termed large (0.1 to 1%). This sample also contains other DNA sequences that code for the same CDR3. The genes are TRGV2 and TRGJ1 or TRGJ2. The J gene, not given by TCRdb, was assigned here from a germline match of the nucleotide sequence. V gave up 1 base and J gave up 8 bases; unmatched junction bases: 2. Germline CDR1 and CDR2: EGSNGY and YDSYNSKV. The CDR3 totals 11 residues. CDR3 region: CATWDGNKKLF. CDR3 in DNA: TGTGCCACCTGGGACGGAAATAAGAAACTCTTT.

CDR3 region: CATWVLFKKLF. CDR3 in DNA: TGTGCCACCTGGGTATTATTTAAGAAACTCTTT. The gene calls are TRGV4 and TRGJ1 or TRGJ2. TCRdb leaves out the J gene; it was filled in here by matching the DNA to germline. The V and J ends lost 5 bases and 9 bases, in that order; junction bases with no gene match: 7. CDR1 and CDR2 (germline): EGSTGY, YDSYTSSV. CDR3 length equals 11 residues.

A few counts support this clone. The protein that TCRdb holds for this DNA derives from a much larger clone and differs from the translated DNA at residue 10, which likely indicates a read error; the protein shown here is translated from the DNA. The chain recombines TRGV10 with TRGJP1. The J gene is not listed in TCRdb, so it was assigned here from a DNA match to germline. TRGV10 is identified as an open reading frame with a role that is uncertain. V gave up 8 bases and J gave up 3 bases; unmatched junction bases: 16. The CDR3 totals 17 residues. For the CDR3, the DNA is TGTGCTGCGTGGGGATTGGGGGGGAATTCCACTGGTTGGTTCAAGATATTT. It yields the protein CAAWGLGGNSTGWFKIF.

This clone is categorized as large. This sequence joins TRGV10 and TRGJ1 or TRGJ2. TCRdb lists no J gene, so it was determined here by aligning the DNA to germline. TRGV10 is assigned to the ORF class and has an uncertain function. The CDR3 totals 14 residues. The ends lost 8 bases at V and 3 bases at J; junction bases unmatched: 11. For the CDR3, the DNA is TGTGCTGCGTGGGATTATGATCGTTATTATAAGAAACTCTTT. Translated, it gives CAAWDYDRYYKKLF.

On this clone itself: The DNA is left out, because the CDR3 cannot be placed on it with certainty; the CDR3 is given as TCRdb lists it. No call exists for the J gene, whereas the V gene is TRGV11. TRGV11 is identified as an open reading frame with a role that is uncertain. Including both end residues, the CDR3 is 17 amino acids long. The CDR3 here is CTTVPAGLGTFSWFKIF.